Sequencing of this TCR beta chain was carried out in a study of OX40 agonist ivuxolimab in advanced cancers. Study as a whole: The mean age was roughly 60 years, ranging from about 20 to 85, with around four fifths of participants male. Past anti-PD-1, anti-PD-L1 or anti-CTLA-4 therapy was accepted, and 30% to 45% had received some.

The CDR3 runs 11 residues. CDR1 SQVTM and CDR2 ANQGSEA come from the germline V gene. TCRdb's table, derived via immunoSEQ multiplex PCR, lists solely in-frame clones and lacks some. This table holds just under 80,000 clones, about four fifths found once. For this clone: Germline is not matched at one junction end, which may reflect a read error.

The TCR originated in an adult with an advanced solid tumor such as melanoma, head and neck, liver or kidney cancer. The sample consisted of CD4+ or CD8+ T cells sorted from blood, taken in a trial of the OX40 agonist ivuxolimab. The chain links TRBV29-1 to TRBJ1-2, with TRBD1 as a possible D gene (6 bases). CDR3 sequence: CSVDHLGTHIF. CDR3 in DNA: TGCAGCGTTGATCATCTTGGGACACATATCTTC.